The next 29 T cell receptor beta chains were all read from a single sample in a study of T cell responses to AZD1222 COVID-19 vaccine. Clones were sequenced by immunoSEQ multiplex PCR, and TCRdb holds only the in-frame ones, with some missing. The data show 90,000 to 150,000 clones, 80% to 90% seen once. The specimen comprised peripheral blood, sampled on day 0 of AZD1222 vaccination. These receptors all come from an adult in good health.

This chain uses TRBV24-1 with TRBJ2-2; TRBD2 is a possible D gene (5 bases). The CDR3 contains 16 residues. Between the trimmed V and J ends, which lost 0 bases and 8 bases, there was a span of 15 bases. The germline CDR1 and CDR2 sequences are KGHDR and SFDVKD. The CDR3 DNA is TGTGCCACCAGTGATTTGCTTGCCGGGGTATCGGGGGAGCTGTTTTTT. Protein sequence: CATSDLLAGVSGELFF.

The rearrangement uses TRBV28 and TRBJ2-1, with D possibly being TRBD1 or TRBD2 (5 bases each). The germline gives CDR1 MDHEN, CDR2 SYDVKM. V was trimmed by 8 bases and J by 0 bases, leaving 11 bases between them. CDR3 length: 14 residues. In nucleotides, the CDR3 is TGTGCCAGCTCCGGGACCCCCTCCTACAATGAGCAGTTCTTC. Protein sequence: CASSGTPSYNEQFF. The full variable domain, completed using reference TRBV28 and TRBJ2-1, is DVKVTQSSRYLVKRTGEKVFLECVQDMDHENMFWYRQDPGLGLRLIYFSYDVKMKEKGDIPEGYSVSREKKERFSLILESASTNQTSMYLCASSGTPSYNEQFFGPGTRLTVL.

The CDR3 DNA sequence: TGTGCCAGCAGACCCACAGGCTCCGGGGGCTCATCTTTTTTAACCTTC. It encodes CASRPTGSGGSSFLTF. The V and J genes are TRBV3-1 (or the pseudogene TRBV3-2) and TRBJ1-2, with D possibly being TRBD1 (6 bases). Trimming pared 6 bases from V and 14 bases from J, leaving 31 bases between. The germline gives CDR1 LGHDT, CDR2 YNNKEL (reference sequence). This CDR3 is 16 amino acids long.

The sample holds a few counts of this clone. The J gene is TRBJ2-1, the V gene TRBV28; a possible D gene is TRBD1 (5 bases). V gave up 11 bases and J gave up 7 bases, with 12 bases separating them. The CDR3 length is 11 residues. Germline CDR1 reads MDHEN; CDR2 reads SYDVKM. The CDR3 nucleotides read TGTGCCCTTCAAAAGGGGAATGAGCAGTTCTTC. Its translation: CALQKGNEQFF.

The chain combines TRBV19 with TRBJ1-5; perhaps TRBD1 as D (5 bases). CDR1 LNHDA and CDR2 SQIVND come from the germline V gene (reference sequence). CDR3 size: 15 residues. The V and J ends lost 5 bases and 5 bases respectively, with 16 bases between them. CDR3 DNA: TGTGCCAGTAGTCTACCCACAGGAGTTTATCAGCCCCAGCATTTT. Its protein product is CASSLPTGVYQPQHF.

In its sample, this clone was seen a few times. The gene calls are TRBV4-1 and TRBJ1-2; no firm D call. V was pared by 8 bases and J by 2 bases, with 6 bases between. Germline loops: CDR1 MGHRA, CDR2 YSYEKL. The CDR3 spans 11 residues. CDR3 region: CASDKNYGYTF. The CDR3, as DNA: TGCGCCAGCGACAAGAACTATGGCTACACCTTC.

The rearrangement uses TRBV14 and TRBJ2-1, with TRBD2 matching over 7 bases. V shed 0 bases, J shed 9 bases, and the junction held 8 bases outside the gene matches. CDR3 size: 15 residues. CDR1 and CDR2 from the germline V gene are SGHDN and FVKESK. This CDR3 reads CASSQDVTIAGEQFF. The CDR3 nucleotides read TGTGCCAGCAGCCAAGATGTTACCATAGCGGGTGAGCAGTTCTTC.

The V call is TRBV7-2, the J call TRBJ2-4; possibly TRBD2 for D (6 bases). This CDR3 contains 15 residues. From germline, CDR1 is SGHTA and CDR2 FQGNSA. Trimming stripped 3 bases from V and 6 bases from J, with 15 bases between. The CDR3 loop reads CASSFSGGGGNIQYF. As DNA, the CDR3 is TGTGCCAGCAGCTTCAGCGGTGGGGGAGGAAACATTCAGTACTTC.

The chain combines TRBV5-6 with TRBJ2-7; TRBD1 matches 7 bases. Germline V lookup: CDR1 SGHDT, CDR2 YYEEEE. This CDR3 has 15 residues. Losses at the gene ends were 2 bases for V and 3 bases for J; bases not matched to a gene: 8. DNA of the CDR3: TGTGCCAGCAGCTTATGGGGACAGATAAGCTACGAGCAGTACTTC. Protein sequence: CASSLWGQISYEQYF.

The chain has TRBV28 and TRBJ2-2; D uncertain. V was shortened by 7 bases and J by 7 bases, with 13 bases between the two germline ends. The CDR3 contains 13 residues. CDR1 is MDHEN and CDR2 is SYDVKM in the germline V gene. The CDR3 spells CASTDRAYGELFF. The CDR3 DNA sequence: TGTGCCAGCACCGACCGGGCCTACGGGGAGCTGTTTTTT.

CDR3: CASSPNPGHLNTEAFF. The CDR3 DNA reads as TGTGCCAGCTCACCAAACCCGGGACACTTGAACACTGAAGCTTTCTTT. The chain has TRBV18 and TRBJ1-1, with D possibly TRBD1 on 6 matching bases. CDR3 length equals 16 residues. Trimming stripped 2 bases from V and 0 bases from J, with 13 bases between. Germline V gene data show CDR1 as KGHSH and CDR2 as LQKENI.

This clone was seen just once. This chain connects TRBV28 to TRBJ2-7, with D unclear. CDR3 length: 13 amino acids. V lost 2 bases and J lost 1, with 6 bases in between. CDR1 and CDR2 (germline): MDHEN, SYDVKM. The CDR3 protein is CASSLAASYEQYF. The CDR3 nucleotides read TGTGCCAGCAGTTTAGCAGCTTCCTACGAGCAGTACTTC.

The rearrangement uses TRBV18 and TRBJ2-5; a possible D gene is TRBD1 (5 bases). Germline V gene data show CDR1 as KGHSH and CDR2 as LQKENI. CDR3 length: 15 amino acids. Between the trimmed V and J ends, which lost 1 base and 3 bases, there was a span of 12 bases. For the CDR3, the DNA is TGTGCCAGCTCACCACGGGGAACAGGAGAAGAGACCCAGTACTTC. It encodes CASSPRGTGEETQYF.

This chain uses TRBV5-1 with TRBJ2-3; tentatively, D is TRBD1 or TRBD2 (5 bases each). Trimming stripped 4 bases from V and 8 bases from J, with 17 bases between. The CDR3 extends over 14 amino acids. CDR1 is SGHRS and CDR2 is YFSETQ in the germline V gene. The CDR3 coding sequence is TGCGCCAGCAGCCCTAGGGACGCCGCAACTACGCAGTATTTT. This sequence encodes CASSPRDAATTQYF.

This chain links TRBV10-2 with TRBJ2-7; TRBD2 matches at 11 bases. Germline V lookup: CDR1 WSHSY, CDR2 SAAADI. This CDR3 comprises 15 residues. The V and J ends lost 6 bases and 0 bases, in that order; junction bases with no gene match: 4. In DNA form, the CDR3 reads TGCGCCAGCAGACTAGCGGGAGATGTCTCCTACGAGCAGTACTTC. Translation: CASRLAGDVSYEQYF.

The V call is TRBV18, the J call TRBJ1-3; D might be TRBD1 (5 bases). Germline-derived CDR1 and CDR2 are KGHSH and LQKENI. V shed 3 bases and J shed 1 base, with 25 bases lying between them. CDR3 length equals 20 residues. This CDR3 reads CASSPLSSWGNSVSGNTIYF. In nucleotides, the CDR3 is TGTGCCAGCTCACCCCTATCGTCCTGGGGGAATAGCGTTTCTGGAAACACCATATATTTT.

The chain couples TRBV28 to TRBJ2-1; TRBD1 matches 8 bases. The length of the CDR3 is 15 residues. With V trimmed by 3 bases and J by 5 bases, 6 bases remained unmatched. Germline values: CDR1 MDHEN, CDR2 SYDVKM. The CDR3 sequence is CASSLPGTGNNEQFF. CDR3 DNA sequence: TGTGCCAGCAGTTTGCCAGGGACAGGTAACAATGAGCAGTTCTTC.

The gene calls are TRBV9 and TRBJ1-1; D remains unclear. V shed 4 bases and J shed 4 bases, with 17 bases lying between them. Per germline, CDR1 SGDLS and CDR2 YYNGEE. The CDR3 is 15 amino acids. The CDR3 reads CASSRMPRLGTEAFF. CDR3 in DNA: TGTGCCAGCAGCCGAATGCCTCGGTTGGGCACTGAAGCTTTCTTT.

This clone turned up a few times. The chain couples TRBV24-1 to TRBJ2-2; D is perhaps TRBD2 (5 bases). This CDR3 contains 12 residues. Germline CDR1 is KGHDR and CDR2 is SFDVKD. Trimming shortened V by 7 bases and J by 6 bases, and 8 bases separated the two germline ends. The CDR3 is CATRTISGELFF. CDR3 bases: TGTGCCACCAGGACTATTTCCGGGGAGCTGTTTTTT.

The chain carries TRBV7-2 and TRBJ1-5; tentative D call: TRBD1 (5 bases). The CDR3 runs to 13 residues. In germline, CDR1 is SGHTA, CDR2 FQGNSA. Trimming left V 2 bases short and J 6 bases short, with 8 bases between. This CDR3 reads CASSLRGAQPQHF. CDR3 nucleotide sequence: TGTGCCAGCAGCTTAAGAGGGGCTCAGCCCCAGCATTTT.

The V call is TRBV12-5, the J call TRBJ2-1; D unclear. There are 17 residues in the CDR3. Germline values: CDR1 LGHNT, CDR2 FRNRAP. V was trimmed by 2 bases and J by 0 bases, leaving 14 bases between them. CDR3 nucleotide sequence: TGTGCTAGTGGTTTGTCCGCGACACGAAACTCCTACAATGAGCAGTTCTTC. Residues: CASGLSATRNSYNEQFF.

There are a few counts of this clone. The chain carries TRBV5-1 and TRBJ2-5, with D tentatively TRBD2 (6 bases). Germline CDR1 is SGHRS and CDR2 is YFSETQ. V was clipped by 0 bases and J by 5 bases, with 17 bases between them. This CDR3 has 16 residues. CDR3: CASSLGRLGAEETQYF. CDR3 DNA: TGCGCCAGCAGCTTGGGTCGACTAGGCGCGGAGGAGACCCAGTACTTC.

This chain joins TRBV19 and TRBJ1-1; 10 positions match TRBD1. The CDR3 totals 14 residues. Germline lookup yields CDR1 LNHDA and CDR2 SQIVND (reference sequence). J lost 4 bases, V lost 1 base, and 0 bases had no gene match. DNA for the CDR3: TGTGCCAGTAGTATAGGACAGGGGGCCACTGAAGCTTTCTTT. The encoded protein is CASSIGQGATEAFF.

In DNA, the CDR3 is TGTGCCAGCAGTTTAGTAGACAGGAATGAAAAACTGTTTTTT. This codes for CASSLVDRNEKLFF. The rearrangement uses TRBV28 and TRBJ1-4, with D possibly TRBD1 on 6 matching bases. Trimming pared 2 bases from V and 5 bases from J, leaving 9 bases between. Germline V gene sequence: CDR1 MDHEN, CDR2 SYDVKM. The CDR3 is 14 residues long.

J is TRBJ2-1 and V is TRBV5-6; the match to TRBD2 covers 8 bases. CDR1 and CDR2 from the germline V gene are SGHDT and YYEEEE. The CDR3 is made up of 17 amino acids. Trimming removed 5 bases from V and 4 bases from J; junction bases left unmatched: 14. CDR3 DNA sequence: TGTGCCAGCAGTTCTCTGCGGACTAGCCTGTTGTACAATGAGCAGTTCTTC. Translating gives CASSSLRTSLLYNEQFF.

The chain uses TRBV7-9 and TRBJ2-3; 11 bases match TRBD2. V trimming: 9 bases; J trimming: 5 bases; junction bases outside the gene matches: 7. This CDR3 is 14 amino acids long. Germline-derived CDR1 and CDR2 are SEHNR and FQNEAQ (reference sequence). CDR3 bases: TGTGCCAGTGGGCTAGCGGGAGGTGGAGATACGCAGTATTTT. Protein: CASGLAGGGDTQYF.

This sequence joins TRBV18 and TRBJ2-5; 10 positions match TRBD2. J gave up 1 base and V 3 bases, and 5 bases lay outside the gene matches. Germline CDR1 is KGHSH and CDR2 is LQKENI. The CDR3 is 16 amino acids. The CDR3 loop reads CASSPAAGGPQETQYF. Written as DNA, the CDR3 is TGTGCCAGCTCACCGGCAGCGGGAGGGCCCCAAGAGACCCAGTACTTC. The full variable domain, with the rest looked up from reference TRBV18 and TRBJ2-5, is NAGVMQNPRHLVRRRGQEARLRCSPMKGHSHVYWYRQLPEEGLKFMVYLQKENIIDESGMPKERFSAEFPKEGPSILRIQQVVRGDSAAYFCASSPAAGGPQETQYFGPGTRLLVL.

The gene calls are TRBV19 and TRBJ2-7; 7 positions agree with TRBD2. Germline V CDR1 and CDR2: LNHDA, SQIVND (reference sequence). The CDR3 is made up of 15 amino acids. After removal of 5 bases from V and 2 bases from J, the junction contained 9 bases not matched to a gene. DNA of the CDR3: TGTGCCAGTAGTCCGGGGGGACTATCTGCCTACGAGCAGTACTTC. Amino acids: CASSPGGLSAYEQYF.

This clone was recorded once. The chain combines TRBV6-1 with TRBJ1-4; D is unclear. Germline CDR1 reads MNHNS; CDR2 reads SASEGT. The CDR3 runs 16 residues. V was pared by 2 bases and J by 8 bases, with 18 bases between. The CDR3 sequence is CASSEPTTAYREKLFF. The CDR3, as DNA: TGTGCCAGCAGTGAACCCACGACCGCTTATAGGGAAAAACTGTTTTTT.